This T cell receptor beta chain originates from a study of a mutant IDH1 vaccine in newly diagnosed glioma. Remarks on this clone: Its antigen is not identified.

TCRdb's table, derived via immunoSEQ multiplex PCR, lists solely in-frame clones and lacks some. The table shows about 42,000 clones, with roughly 88% occurring only once. The CDR3 runs to 13 residues. The V gene's germline CDR1 is SEHNR and CDR2 FQNEAQ (reference sequence). V trimming: 5 bases; J trimming: 9 bases; junction bases outside the gene matches: 8. Time point defined: week 5, during vaccination. Doses comprised 300 ug of mutant IDH1 20-mer peptide each, plus topical imiquimod. The sequences come from PBMCs, collected from a glioma patient whose treatment included an IDH1 peptide vaccine. The chain combines TRBV7-9 with TRBJ1-2; 8 bases line up with TRBD1. The TCR originated in a man aged 35-49 years with glioma. CDR3 DNA sequence: TGTGCCAGCAGCGGACAGGGTCTGATGAGCTACACCTTC. It encodes CASSGQGLMSYTF. Filled out from reference TRBV7-9 and TRBJ1-2, the complete variable domain reads DTGVSQNPRHKITKRGQNVTFRCDPISEHNRLYWYRQTLGQGPEFLTYFQNEAQLEKSRLLSDRFSAERPKGSFSTLEIQRTEQGDSAMYLCASSGQGLMSYTFGSGTRLTVV.